This TCR beta chain was profiled in a study of blood T cell repertoires in COVID-19. CDR3 length: 15 residues. Looked up from germline, CDR1 is SGDLS and CDR2 is YYNGEE. V lost 3 bases and J lost 8; bases outside the gene matches: 11. Participant ages covered roughly 18 to 89 years across 25 or so US areas. Symptom resolution, clearance, or two negative PCRs marked donors in Cohort 3 as recovered. Source study methods: Estimates of nucleated cell counts were drawn from the amplification of reference gene primers. Clones were read by immunoSEQ multiplex PCR, and TCRdb kept only the in-frame ones, dropping some. The V and J calls and clone size were taken over from that table, and D and trimming were inferred from the DNA. The repertoire includes a few hundred thousand clones, approximately 84% of them detected once, and 2.5% to 3.5% sits in the top ten.

Specimen: PBMCs or T cells enriched from blood (not recorded which). This chain links TRBV9 with TRBJ2-1; 7 bases match TRBD2. This TCR was recovered from a woman aged 30 to 39 who had recovered from COVID-19. This CDR3 reads CASSDSGLRSDEQFF. The CDR3 DNA reads as TGTGCCAGCAGCGATAGCGGGCTACGGTCGGATGAGCAGTTCTTC.